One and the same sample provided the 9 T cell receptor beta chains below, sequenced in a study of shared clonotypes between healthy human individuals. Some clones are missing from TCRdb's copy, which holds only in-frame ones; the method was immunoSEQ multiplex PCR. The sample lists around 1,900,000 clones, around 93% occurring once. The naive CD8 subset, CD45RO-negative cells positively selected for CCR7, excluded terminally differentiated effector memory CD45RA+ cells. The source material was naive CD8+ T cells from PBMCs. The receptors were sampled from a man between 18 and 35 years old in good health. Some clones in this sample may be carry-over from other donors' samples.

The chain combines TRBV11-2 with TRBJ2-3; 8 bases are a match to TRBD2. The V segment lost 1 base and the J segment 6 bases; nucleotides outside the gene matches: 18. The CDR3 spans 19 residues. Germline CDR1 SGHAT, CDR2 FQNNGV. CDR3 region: CASSLGIRSLAGGGDTQYF. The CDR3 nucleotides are TGTGCCAGCAGCTTAGGTATCAGATCTCTGGCGGGAGGAGGGGATACGCAGTATTTT.

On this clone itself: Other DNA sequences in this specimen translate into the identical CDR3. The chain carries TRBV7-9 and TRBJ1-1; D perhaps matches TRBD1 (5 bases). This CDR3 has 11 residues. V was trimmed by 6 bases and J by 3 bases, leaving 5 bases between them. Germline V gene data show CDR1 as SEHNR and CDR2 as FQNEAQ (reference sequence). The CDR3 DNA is TGTGCCAGCAGGGGGGACACTGAAGCTTTCTTT. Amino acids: CASRGDTEAFF.

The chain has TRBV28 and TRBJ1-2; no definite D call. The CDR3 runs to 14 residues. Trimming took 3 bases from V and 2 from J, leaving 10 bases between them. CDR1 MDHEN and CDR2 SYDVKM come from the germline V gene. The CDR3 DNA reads TGTGCCAGCAGTTTCCCCACACAAAACTATGGCTACACCTTC. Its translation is CASSFPTQNYGYTF.

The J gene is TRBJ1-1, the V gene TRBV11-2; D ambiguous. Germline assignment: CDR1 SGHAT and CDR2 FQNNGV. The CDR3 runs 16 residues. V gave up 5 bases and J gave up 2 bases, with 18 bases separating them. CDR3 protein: CASSRSVYGVNTEAFF. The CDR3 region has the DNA TGTGCCAGCAGCCGATCCGTTTATGGGGTTAACACTGAAGCTTTCTTT.

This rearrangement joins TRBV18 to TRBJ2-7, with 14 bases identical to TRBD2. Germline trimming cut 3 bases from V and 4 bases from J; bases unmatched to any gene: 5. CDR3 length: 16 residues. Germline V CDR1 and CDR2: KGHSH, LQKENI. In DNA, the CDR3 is TGTGCCAGCTCACCGGGACTAGCGGGAGCTGCTTACGAGCAGTACTTC. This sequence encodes CASSPGLAGAAYEQYF.

CDR3 region: CASSYGSGTGRGEQYF. The DNA for the CDR3 is TGTGCCAGCAGTTACGGCTCCGGGACAGGGCGAGGGGAGCAGTACTTC. The chain combines TRBV7-3 with TRBJ2-7, with 9 positions matching TRBD1. The CDR3 length is 16 residues. The junction had 16 bases not matched to a gene; V was cut back by 6 bases and J by 7 bases. Germline loops: CDR1 SGHTA, CDR2 FQGTGA.

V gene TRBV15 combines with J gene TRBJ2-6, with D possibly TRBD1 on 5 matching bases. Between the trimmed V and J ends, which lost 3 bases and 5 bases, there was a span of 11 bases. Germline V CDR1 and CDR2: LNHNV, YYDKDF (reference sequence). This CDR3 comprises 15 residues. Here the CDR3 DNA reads TGTGCCACCAGCAGGTGGCAGGGCTGGGCCAACGTCCTGACTTTC. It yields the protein CATSRWQGWANVLTF.

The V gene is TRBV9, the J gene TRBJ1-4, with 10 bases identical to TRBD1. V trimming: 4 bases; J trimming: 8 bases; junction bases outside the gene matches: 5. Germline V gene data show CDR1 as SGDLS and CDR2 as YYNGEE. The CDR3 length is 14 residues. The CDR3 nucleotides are TGTGCCAGCAGCACGGGGACAGGGGAGGAAAAACTGTTTTTT. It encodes CASSTGTGEEKLFF.

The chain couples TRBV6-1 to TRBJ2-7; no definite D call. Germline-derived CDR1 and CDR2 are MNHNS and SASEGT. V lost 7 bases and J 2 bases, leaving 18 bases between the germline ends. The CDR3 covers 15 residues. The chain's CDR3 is CASTFSQAAAYEQYF. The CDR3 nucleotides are TGTGCCAGCACCTTTTCTCAGGCAGCAGCCTACGAGCAGTACTTC.